Given below is one T cell receptor (beta chain) in context. TCRdb's table, derived via immunoSEQ multiplex PCR, lists solely in-frame clones and lacks some. The sample includes fewer than 250,000 clones, over 80% of them seen just once. Germline loops: CDR1 MNHEY, CDR2 SMNVEV (reference sequence). V was clipped by 4 bases and J by 4 bases; unmatched bases: 14. This CDR3 contains 18 residues. The sample comes from a study of blood T cell repertoires in COVID-19. The rearrangement joins TRBV27 to TRBJ2-1; TRBD2 aligns across 9 bases. Sequencing was carried out using peripheral blood. The clonotype originates from a woman between 55 and 75 years old with COVID-19, enrolled during active disease. The CDR3 DNA follows: TGTGCCAGCAGTTCCTGGGGTAGCGGGGGCCGACCTTACAATGAGCAGTTCTTC. This translates into CASSSWGSGGRPYNEQFF.